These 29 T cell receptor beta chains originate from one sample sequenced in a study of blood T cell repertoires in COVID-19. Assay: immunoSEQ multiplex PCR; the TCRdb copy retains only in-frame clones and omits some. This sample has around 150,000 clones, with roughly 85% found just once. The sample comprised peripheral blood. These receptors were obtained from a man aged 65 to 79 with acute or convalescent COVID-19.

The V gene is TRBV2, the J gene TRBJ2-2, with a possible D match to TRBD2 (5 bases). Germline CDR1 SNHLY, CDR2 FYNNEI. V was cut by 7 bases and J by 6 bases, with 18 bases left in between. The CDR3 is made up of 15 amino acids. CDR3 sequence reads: CASNAIAGGAGELFF. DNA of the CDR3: TGTGCCAGCAACGCAATCGCCGGAGGAGCCGGGGAGCTGTTTTTT.

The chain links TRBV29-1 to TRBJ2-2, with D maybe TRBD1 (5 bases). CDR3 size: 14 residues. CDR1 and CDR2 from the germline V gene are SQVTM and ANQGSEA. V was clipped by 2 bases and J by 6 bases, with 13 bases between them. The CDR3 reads CSVERVQGAGELFF. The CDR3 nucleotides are TGCAGCGTTGAAAGGGTGCAGGGTGCCGGGGAGCTGTTTTTT.

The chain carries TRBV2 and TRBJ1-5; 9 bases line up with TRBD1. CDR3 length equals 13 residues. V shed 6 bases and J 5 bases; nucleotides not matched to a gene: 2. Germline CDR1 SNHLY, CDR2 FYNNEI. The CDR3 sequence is CASRTGGDQPQHF. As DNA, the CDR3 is TGTGCCAGCAGAACAGGGGGCGATCAGCCCCAGCATTTT.

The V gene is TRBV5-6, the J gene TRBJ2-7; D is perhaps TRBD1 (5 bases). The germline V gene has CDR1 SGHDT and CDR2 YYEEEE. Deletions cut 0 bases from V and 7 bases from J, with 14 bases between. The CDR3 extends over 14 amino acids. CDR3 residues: CASSLEGPLREQYF. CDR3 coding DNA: TGTGCCAGCAGCTTGGAGGGGCCCCTGAGAGAGCAGTACTTC.

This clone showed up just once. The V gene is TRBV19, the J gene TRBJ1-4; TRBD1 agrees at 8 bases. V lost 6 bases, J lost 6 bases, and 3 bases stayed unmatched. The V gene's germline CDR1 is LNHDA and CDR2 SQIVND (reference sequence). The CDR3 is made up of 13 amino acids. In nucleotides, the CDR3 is TGTGCCAGTAGCCTGGACAGGGATGAAAAACTGTTTTTT. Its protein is CASSLDRDEKLFF.

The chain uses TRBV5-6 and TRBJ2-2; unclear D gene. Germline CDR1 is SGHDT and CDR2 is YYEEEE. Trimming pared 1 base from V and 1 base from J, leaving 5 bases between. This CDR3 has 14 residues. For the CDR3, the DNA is TGTGCCAGCAGCTTGTTCCGGAACACCGGGGAGCTGTTTTTT. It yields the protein CASSLFRNTGELFF.

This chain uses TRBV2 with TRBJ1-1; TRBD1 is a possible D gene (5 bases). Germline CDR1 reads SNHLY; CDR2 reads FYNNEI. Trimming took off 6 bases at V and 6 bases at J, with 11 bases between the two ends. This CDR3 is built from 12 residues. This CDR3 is CASRGGRAEAFF. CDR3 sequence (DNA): TGTGCCAGCAGGGGGGGGAGGGCTGAAGCTTTCTTT. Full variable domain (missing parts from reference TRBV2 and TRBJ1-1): EPEVTQTPSHQVTQMGQEVILRCVPISNHLYFYWYRQILGQKVEFLVSFYNNEISEKSEIFDDQFSVERPDGSNFTLKIRSTKLEDSAMYFCASRGGRAEAFFGQGTRLTVV.

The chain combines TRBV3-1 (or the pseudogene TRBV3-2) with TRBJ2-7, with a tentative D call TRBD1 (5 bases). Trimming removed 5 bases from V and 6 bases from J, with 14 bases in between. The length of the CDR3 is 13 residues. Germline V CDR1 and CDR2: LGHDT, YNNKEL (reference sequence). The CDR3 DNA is TGTGCCAGCAGCTCGACACAGGCGTCCGAGCAGTACTTC. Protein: CASSSTQASEQYF.

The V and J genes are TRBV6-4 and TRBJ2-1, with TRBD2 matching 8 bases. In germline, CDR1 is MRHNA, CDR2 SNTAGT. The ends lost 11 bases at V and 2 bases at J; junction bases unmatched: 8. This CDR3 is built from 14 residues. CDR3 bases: TGTGCCCCGGGGGGGAGCACCCCCTACAATGAGCAGTTCTTC. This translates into CAPGGSTPYNEQFF.

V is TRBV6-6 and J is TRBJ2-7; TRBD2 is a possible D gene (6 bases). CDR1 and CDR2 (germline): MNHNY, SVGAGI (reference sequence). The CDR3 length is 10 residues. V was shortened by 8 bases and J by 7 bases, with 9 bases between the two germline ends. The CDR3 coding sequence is TGTGCCAGCGGGGCGGGGGAGCAGTACTTC. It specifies CASGAGEQYF.

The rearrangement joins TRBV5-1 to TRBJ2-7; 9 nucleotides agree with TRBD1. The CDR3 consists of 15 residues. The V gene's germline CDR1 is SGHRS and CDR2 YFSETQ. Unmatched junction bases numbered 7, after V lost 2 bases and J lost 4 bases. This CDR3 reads CASSLTSQGAYEQYF. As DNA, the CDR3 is TGCGCCAGCAGCTTAACCTCACAGGGGGCTTACGAGCAGTACTTC.

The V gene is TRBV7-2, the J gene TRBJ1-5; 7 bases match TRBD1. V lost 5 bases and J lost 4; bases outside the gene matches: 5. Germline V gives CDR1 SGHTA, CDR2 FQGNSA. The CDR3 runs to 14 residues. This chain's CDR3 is CASSRQGGNQPQHF. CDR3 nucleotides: TGTGCCAGCAGCAGACAGGGTGGAAATCAGCCCCAGCATTTT.

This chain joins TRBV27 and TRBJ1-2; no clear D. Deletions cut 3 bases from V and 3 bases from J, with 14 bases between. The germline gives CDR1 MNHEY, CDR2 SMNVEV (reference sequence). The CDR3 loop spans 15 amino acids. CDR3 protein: CASSLDPGVHYGYTF. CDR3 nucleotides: TGTGCCAGCAGTTTGGATCCGGGAGTTCACTATGGCTACACCTTC.

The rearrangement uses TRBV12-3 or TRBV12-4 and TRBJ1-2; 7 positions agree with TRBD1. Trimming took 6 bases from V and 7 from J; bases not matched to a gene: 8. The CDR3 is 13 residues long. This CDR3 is CASSPGTVAGYTF. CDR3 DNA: TGTGCCAGCAGCCCCGGGACAGTAGCTGGCTACACCTTC.

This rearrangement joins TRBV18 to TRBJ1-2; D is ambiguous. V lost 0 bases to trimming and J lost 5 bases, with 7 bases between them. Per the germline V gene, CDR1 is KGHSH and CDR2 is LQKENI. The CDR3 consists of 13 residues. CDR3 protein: CASSPPTVYGYTF. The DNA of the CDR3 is TGTGCCAGCTCACCACCAACGGTTTATGGCTACACCTTC.

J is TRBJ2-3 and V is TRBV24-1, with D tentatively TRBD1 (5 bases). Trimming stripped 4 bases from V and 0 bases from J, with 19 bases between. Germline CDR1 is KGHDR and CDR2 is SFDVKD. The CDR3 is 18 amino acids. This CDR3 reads CATSDFAAVGASTDTQYF. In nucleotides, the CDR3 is TGTGCCACCAGTGACTTCGCTGCCGTTGGGGCCAGCACAGATACGCAGTATTTT.

The CDR3 sequence: CASSSDRGAQYF. In DNA form, the CDR3 reads TGCGCCAGCAGTTCAGACAGGGGTGCGCAGTATTTT. V is TRBV4-3 and J is TRBJ2-3; TRBD1 matches at 8 bases. This CDR3 region has 12 residues. Germline V gene data show CDR1 as LGHNA and CDR2 as YSLEER. The V segment lost 6 bases and the J segment 10 bases; nucleotides outside the gene matches: 6.

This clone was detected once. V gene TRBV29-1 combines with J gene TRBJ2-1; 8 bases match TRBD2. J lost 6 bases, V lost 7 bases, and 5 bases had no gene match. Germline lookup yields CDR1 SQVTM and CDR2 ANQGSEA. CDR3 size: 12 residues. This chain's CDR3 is CSAPGLGNEQFF. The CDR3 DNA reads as TGCAGCGCTCCGGGACTAGGCAATGAGCAGTTCTTC.

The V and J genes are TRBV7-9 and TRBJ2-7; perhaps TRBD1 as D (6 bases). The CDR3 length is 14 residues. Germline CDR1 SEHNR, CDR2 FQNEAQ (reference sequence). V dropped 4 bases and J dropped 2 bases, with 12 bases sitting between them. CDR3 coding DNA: TGTGCCAGCAGCTACCGGGACAACCCCTACGAGCAGTACTTC. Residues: CASSYRDNPYEQYF.

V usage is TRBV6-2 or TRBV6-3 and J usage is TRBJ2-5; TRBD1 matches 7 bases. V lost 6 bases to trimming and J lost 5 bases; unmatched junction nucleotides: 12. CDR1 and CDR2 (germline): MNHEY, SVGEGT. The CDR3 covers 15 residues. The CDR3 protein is CASSLGQSGDETQYF. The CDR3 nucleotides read TGTGCCAGCAGCCTGGGACAGTCCGGGGACGAGACCCAGTACTTC.

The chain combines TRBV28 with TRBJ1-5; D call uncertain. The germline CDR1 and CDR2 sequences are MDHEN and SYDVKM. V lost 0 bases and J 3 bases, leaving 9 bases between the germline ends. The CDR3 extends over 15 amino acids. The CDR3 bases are TGTGCCAGCAGTTTATGGAGGGTGACCAATCAGCCCCAGCATTTT. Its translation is CASSLWRVTNQPQHF.

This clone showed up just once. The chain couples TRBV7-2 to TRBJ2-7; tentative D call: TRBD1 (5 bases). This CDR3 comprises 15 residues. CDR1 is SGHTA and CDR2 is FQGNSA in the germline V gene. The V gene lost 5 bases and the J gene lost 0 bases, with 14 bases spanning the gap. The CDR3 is CASSPQGGISYEQYF. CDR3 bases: TGTGCCAGCAGCCCCCAGGGTGGTATCTCCTACGAGCAGTACTTC. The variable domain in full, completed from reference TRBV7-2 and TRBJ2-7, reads GAGVSQSPSNKVTEKGKDVELRCDPISGHTALYWYRQSLGQGLEFLIYFQGNSAPDKSGLPSDRFSAERTGGSVSTLTIQRTQQEDSAVYLCASSPQGGISYEQYFGPGTRLTVT.

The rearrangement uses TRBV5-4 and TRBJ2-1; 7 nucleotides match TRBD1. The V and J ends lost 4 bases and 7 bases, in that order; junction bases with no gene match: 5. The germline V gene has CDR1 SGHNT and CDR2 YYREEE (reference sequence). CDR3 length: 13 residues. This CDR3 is CASSLTGLNEQFF. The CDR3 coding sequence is TGTGCCAGCAGCCTGACAGGGTTGAATGAGCAGTTCTTC.

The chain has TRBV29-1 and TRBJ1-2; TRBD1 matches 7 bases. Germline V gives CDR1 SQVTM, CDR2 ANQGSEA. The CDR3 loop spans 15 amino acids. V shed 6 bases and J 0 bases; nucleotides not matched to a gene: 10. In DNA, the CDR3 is TGCAGCGTAGCCCAACCGGGACAGTCTAACTATGGCTACACCTTC. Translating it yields CSVAQPGQSNYGYTF. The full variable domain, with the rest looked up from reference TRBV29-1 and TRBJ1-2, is SAVISQKPSRDICQRGTSLTIQCQVDSQVTMMFWYRQQPGQSLTLIATANQGSEATYESGFVIDKFPISRPNLTFSTLTVSNMSPEDSSIYLCSVAQPGQSNYGYTFGSGTRLTVV.

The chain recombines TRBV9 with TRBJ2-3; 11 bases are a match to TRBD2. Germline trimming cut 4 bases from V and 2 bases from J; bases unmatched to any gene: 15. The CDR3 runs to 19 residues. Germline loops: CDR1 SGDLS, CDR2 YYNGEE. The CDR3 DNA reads TGTGCCAGCAGCCCCAAGAGAACTAGCGGGAGCGGAAACACAGATACGCAGTATTTT. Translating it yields CASSPKRTSGSGNTDTQYF.

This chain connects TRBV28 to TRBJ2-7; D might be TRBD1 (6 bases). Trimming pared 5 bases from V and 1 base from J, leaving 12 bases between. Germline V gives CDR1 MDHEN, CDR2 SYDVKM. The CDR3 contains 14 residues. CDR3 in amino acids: CASSLSDSSYEQYF. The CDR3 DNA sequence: TGTGCCAGCAGTCTATCGGACAGTTCCTACGAGCAGTACTTC.

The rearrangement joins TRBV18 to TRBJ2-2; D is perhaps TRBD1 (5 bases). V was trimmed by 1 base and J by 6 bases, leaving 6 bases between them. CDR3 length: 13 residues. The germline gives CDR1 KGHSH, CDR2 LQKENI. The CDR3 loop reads CASSPQGAGELFF. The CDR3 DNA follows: TGTGCCAGCTCACCACAAGGGGCCGGGGAGCTGTTTTTT.

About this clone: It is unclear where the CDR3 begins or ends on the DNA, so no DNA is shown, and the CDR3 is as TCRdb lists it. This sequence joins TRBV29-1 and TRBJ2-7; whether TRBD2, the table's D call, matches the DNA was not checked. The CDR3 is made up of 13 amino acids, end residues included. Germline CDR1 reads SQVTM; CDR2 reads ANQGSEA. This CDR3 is CSVEKVGGGSPYF.

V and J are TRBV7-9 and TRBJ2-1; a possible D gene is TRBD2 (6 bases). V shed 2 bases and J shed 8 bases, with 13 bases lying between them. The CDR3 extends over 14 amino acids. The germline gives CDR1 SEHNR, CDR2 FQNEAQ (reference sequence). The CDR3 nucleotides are TGTGCCAGCAGCTTACGGGGGAGTGGGGATGAGCAGTTCTTC. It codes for CASSLRGSGDEQFF.